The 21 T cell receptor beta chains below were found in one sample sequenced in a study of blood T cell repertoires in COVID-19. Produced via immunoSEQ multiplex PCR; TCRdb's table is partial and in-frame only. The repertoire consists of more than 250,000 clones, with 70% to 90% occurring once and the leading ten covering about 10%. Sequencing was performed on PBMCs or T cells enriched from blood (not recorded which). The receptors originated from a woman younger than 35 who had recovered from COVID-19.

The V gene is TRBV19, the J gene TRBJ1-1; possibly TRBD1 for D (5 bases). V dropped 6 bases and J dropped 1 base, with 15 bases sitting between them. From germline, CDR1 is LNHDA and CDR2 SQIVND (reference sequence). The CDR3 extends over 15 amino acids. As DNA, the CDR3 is TGTGCCAGTAGCTCTGACAGCTACCGGAACACTGAAGCTTTCTTT. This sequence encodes CASSSDSYRNTEAFF.

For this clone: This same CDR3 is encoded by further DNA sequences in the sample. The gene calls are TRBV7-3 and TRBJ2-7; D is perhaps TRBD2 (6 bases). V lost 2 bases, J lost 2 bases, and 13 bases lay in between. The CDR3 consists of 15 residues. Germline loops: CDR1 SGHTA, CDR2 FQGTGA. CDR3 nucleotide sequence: TGTGCCAGCAGCTTACTGGGGGGATCCGCCTACGAGCAGTACTTC. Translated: CASSLLGGSAYEQYF.

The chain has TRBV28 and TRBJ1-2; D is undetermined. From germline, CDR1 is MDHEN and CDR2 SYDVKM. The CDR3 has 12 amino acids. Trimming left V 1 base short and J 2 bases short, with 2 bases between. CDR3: CASSLSNYGYTF. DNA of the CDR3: TGTGCCAGCAGTTTATCGAACTATGGCTACACCTTC.

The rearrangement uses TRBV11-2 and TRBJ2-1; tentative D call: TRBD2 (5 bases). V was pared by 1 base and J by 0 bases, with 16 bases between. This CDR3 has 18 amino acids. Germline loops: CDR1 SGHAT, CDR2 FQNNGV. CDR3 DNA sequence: TGTGCCAGCAGCTTAGGACATGGTGGGAGCAGCTCCTACAATGAGCAGTTCTTC. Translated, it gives CASSLGHGGSSSYNEQFF.

CDR3 amino acids: CAISESSGGFGANVLTF. The CDR3 DNA follows: TGTGCCATCAGTGAGTCGTCAGGGGGATTCGGGGCCAACGTCCTGACTTTC. This chain joins TRBV10-3 and TRBJ2-6, with 7 positions matching TRBD1. This CDR3 region has 17 residues. Looked up from germline, CDR1 is ENHRY and CDR2 is SYGVKD. Trimming removed 0 bases from V and 4 bases from J; junction bases left unmatched: 6.

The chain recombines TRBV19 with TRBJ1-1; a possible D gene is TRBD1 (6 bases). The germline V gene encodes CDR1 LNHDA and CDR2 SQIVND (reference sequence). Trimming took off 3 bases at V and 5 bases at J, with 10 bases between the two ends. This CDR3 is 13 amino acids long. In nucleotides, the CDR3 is TGTGCCAGTAGTATGCAAAGGGGGACTGAAGCTTTCTTT. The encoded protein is CASSMQRGTEAFF.

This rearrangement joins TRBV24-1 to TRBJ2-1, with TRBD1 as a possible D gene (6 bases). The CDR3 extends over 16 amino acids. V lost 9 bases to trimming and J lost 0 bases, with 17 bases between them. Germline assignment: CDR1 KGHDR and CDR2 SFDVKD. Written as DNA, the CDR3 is TGTGCCACCCGGACGGCAGGGGTGGACTCCTACAATGAGCAGTTCTTC. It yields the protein CATRTAGVDSYNEQFF.

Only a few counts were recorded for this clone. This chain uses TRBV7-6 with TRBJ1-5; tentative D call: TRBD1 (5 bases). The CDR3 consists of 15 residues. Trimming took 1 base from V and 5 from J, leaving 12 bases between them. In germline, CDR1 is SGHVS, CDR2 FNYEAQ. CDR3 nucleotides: TGTGCCAGCAGCTTAGAAGCAGGGCCTCATCAGCCCCAGCATTTT. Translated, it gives CASSLEAGPHQPQHF.

DNA for the CDR3: TGTGCCAGCAGCGCAACAGGGACCGGGGCCAACGTCCTGACTTTC. Encoded protein: CASSATGTGANVLTF. The chain recombines TRBV9 with TRBJ2-6, with D perhaps matching TRBD1 (6 bases). Germline loops: CDR1 SGDLS, CDR2 YYNGEE. The V and J ends lost 3 bases and 4 bases respectively, with 11 bases between them. The CDR3 runs to 15 residues.

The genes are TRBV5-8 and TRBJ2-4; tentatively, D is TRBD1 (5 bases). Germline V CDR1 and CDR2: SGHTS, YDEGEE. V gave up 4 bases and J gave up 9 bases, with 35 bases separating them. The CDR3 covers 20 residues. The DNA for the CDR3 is TGTGCCAGCAGCCCCCAGGGCAGGTCTACCTCCGCCCTCAAAAGGGGCATTCAGTACTTC. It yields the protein CASSPQGRSTSALKRGIQYF.

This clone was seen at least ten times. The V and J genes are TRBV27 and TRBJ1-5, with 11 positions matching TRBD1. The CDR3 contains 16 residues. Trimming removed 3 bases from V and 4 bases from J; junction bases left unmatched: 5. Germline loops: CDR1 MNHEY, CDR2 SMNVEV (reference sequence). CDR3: CASSFRGTGGNQPQHF. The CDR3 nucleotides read TGTGCCAGCAGTTTTAGGGGGACAGGGGGGAATCAGCCCCAGCATTTT.

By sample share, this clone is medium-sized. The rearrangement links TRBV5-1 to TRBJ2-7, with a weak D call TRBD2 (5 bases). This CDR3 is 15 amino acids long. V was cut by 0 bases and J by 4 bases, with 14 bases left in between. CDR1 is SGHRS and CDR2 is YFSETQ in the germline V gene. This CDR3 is CASSLEIGLSYEQYF. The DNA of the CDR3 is TGCGCCAGCAGCTTGGAGATCGGACTCTCATACGAGCAGTACTTC.

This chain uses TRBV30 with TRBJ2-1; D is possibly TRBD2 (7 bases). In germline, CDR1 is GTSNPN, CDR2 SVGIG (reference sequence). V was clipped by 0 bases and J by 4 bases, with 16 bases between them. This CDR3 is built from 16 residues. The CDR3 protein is CAWSVARTAGYNEQFF. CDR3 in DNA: TGTGCCTGGAGTGTAGCTAGGACAGCGGGATACAATGAGCAGTTCTTC.

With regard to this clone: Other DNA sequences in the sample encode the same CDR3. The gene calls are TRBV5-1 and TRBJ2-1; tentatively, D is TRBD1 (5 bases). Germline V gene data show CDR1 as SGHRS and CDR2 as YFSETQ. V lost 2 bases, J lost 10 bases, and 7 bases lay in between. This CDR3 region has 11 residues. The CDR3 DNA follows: TGCGCCAGCAGCTTAGCAGGGGAGCAGTTCTTC. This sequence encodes CASSLAGEQFF.

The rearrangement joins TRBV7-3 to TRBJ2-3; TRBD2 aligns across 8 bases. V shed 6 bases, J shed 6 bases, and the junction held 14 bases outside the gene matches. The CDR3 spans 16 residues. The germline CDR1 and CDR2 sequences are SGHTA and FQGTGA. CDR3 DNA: TGTGCCAGCAGGACCGGGGTGGCGGGAGGTGGGGATACGCAGTATTTT. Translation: CASRTGVAGGGDTQYF.

The CDR3 reads CASSSNGVRHYEQYF. CDR3 DNA: TGTGCCAGCAGTTCGAACGGGGTACGCCACTACGAGCAGTACTTC. The V call is TRBV27, the J call TRBJ2-7, with D perhaps TRBD2 (5 bases). The germline V gene has CDR1 MNHEY and CDR2 SMNVEV (reference sequence). The CDR3 covers 15 residues. The V gene lost 4 bases and the J gene lost 3 bases, with 16 bases spanning the gap.

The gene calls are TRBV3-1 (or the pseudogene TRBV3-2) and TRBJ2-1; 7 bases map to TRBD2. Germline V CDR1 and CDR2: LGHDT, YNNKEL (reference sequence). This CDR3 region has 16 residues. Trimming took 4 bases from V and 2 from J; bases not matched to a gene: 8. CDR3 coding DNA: TGTGCCAGCAGCCCGTGGGCGGGAGTTCCCTACAATGAGCAGTTCTTC. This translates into CASSPWAGVPYNEQFF.

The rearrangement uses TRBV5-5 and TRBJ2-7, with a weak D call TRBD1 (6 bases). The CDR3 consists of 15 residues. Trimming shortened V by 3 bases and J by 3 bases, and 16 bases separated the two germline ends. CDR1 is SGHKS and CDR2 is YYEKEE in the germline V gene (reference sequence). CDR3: CASSSTGHGYYEQYF. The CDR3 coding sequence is TGTGCCAGCAGCTCGACAGGTCATGGATACTACGAGCAGTACTTC.

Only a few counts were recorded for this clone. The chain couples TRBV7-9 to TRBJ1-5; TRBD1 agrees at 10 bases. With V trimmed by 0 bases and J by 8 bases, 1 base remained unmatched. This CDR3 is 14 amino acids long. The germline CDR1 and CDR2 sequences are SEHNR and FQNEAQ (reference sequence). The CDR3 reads CASSLAGTGEPQHF. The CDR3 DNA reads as TGTGCCAGCAGCTTAGCGGGGACAGGGGAGCCCCAGCATTTT.

The CDR3 reads CAIRGTGEGHEQYF. In DNA form, the CDR3 reads TGTGCCATCAGGGGGACAGGGGAGGGCCACGAGCAGTACTTC. The chain links TRBV10-3 to TRBJ2-7; 10 bases map to TRBD1. V shed 6 bases, J shed 5 bases, and the junction held 7 bases outside the gene matches. Germline V gene sequence: CDR1 ENHRY, CDR2 SYGVKD. This CDR3 comprises 14 residues.

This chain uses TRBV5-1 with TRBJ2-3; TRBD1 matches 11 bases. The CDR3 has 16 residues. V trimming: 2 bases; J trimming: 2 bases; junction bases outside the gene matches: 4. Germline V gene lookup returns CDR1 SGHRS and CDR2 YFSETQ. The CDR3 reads CASSLLGQGATDTQYF. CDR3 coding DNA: TGCGCCAGCAGCTTATTAGGACAGGGGGCCACAGATACGCAGTATTTT.